This TCR beta chain was captured by sequencing in a study of naive and memory T cell subsets. Cells stained for CD3, CD4, CD8, CD45RA, CD27 and viability were sorted into four CD45RA/CD27 subsets. This clonotype has more than one count but fewer than ten. The beta constant-region primer was an equimolar mix of two oligonucleotides covering TRBC1 and TRBC2. The ligated cDNA underwent four PCR rounds using SP2 and nested alpha and beta constant-region primers. TCRdb itself ran the UMI-ligation and nested PCR reads through MiXCR, one entry per CDR3 protein. The sample carries 95,000 to 150,000 distinct CDR3 sequences, 36% recorded once. After removal of 6 bases from V and 6 bases from J, the junction contained 14 bases not matched to a gene. In germline, CDR1 is MDHEN, CDR2 SYDVKM. This CDR3 comprises 16 residues.

Material for sequencing was central memory CD4+ T cells from blood. The origin of this receptor is a human donor in good health. This sequence joins TRBV28 and TRBJ2-1; 7 bases align to TRBD2. CDR3 in amino acids: CASSKVGGIIGNEQFF. CDR3 coding DNA: TGTGCCAGCAGCAAGGTGGGAGGGATCATTGGCAATGAGCAGTTCTTC.